The 2 T cell receptor beta chains below all came from one sample that was sequenced in a study of blood T cell repertoires in COVID-19. The data were produced by immunoSEQ multiplex PCR, yet TCRdb's version contains in-frame clones alone and is incomplete. The sample has fewer than 200,000 clones, 70% to 90% seen once. Input material: peripheral blood. These TCRs come from a man in his forties or fifties who had recovered from COVID-19.

The chain uses TRBV6-6 and TRBJ2-5; TRBD2 aligns across 11 bases. V dropped 11 bases and J dropped 1; count of bases not matched to a gene: 9. Germline assignment: CDR1 MNHNY and CDR2 SVGAGI (reference sequence). CDR3 size: 15 residues. The CDR3 reads CAGAGTSGFQETQYF. In nucleotides, the CDR3 is TGTGCCGGGGCCGGGACTAGCGGATTCCAAGAGACCCAGTACTTC.

J is TRBJ2-2 and V is TRBV27, with 7 bases identical to TRBD1. V lost 6 bases to trimming and J lost 5 bases; unmatched junction nucleotides: 6. This CDR3 has 14 amino acids. From germline, CDR1 is MNHEY and CDR2 SMNVEV (reference sequence). Here the CDR3 reads CASRQGSGTGELFF. The DNA for the CDR3 is TGTGCCAGCAGACAGGGGAGTGGGACCGGGGAGCTGTTTTTT.